This T cell receptor beta chain was identified during a study of blood T cell repertoires in COVID-19. Produced via immunoSEQ multiplex PCR; TCRdb's table is partial and in-frame only. The table shows about 260,000 clones, with more than 75% occurring only once. V was shortened by 3 bases and J by 4 bases, with 18 bases between the two germline ends. Germline V CDR1 and CDR2: KGHSH, LQKENI. The CDR3 is made up of 16 amino acids. Sequenced: peripheral blood. V gene TRBV18 combines with J gene TRBJ1-1, with D maybe TRBD1 (6 bases). This sequence was found in a woman aged 40 to 55 who had recovered from COVID-19. The CDR3 nucleotides are TGTGCCAGCTCACCGTACTGGGAGGGGGGGGGCACTGAAGCTTTCTTT. Encoded protein: CASSPYWEGGGTEAFF. Complete variable domain (other parts from reference TRBV18 and TRBJ1-1): NAGVMQNPRHLVRRRGQEARLRCSPMKGHSHVYWYRQLPEEGLKFMVYLQKENIIDESGMPKERFSAEFPKEGPSILRIQQVVRGDSAAYFCASSPYWEGGGTEAFFGQGTRLTVV.